A selection of T cell receptor beta chains follows, all from one sample in a study of shared clonotypes between healthy human individuals. Libraries were prepared by immunoSEQ multiplex PCR; TCRdb keeps only in-frame clonotypes and omits some of them. The sample carries about 530,000 clones, about 96% recorded once. Sequencing was performed on naive CD4+ T cells sorted from blood. The source is a woman aged 25 to 45 in good health. Both conserved end residues are part of each CDR3. Each record gives: V gene, J gene, clone size, D gene, CDR3 protein, CDR3 DNA. D genes are given only for firm matches. Only part of the rows carry a size: once, few, many, or a class if the clone is expanded.

V: TRBV29-1; J: TRBJ2-5; size: .; D: TRBD2; CDR3: CSVDGSGRSEGPQETQYF; DNA: TGCAGCGTTGATGGTAGCGGGAGGTCGGAAGGGCCCCAAGAGACCCAGTACTTC
V: TRBV19; J: TRBJ2-2; size: few; D: .; CDR3: CASRELSPTGELFF; DNA: TGTGCCAGTAGGGAGCTCTCTCCGACAGGGGAGCTGTTTTTT
V: TRBV29-1; J: TRBJ2-5; size: .; D: TRBD1; CDR3: CSLDSGQGLETQYF; DNA: TGCAGCCTTGATTCAGGACAGGGATTAGAGACCCAGTACTTC
V: TRBV10-1; J: TRBJ2-5; size: .; D: .; CDR3: CASSEGQSGAQYF; DNA: TGCGCCAGCAGTGAGGGACAGTCTGGGGCCCAGTACTTC
V: TRBV5-1; J: TRBJ1-2; size: .; D: .; CDR3: CASSLVRGGAGYTF; DNA: TGCGCCAGCAGCTTGGTTCGGGGGGGCGCCGGCTACACCTTC
V: TRBV28; J: TRBJ1-5; size: .; D: TRBD1; CDR3: CASRLPPLTGAYSNQPQHF; DNA: TGTGCCAGCAGACTACCGCCTCTAACAGGGGCCTATAGCAATCAGCCCCAGCATTTT
V: TRBV11-2; J: TRBJ2-7; size: .; D: TRBD2; CDR3: CASSLDLAGGGEQYF; DNA: TGTGCCAGCAGCTTGGATCTGGCGGGAGGAGGGGAGCAGTACTTC
V: TRBV10-3; J: TRBJ2-7; size: .; D: .; CDR3: CAIRRGSRSSYEQYF; DNA: TGTGCCATCAGGAGGGGTAGTAGAAGCTCCTACGAGCAGTACTTC
V: TRBV10-3; J: TRBJ2-7; size: .; D: .; CDR3: CAIRPGPFYEQYF; DNA: TGTGCCATCAGGCCGGGACCATTCTACGAGCAGTACTTC
V: TRBV6-5; J: TRBJ1-1; size: .; D: TRBD1; CDR3: CASSPDRERATEAFF; DNA: TGTGCCAGCAGTCCGGACAGGGAACGGGCGACTGAAGCTTTCTTT
V: TRBV7-9; J: TRBJ2-5; size: few; D: .; CDR3: CASSQRTPSETQYF; DNA: TGTGCCAGCAGCCAAAGGACACCCAGTGAGACCCAGTACTTC
V: TRBV19; J: TRBJ2-1; size: .; D: .; CDR3: CASSRYRGAGEQFF; DNA: TGTGCCAGTAGTAGGTACAGGGGAGCGGGAGAGCAGTTCTTC
V: TRBV7-8; J: TRBJ2-7; size: once; D: .; CDR3: CASSSDMGGYEQYF; DNA: TGTGCCAGCAGCAGCGACATGGGCGGCTACGAGCAGTACTTC
V: TRBV5-1; J: TRBJ2-7; size: .; D: TRBD2; CDR3: CASSLEPLAGGREQYF; DNA: TGCGCCAGCAGCTTGGAACCCCTAGCGGGAGGACGCGAGCAGTACTTC
V: TRBV11-2; J: TRBJ2-1; size: .; D: .; CDR3: CASSLGRDKIGNEQFF; DNA: TGTGCCAGCAGCTTGGGTCGGGACAAAATAGGCAATGAGCAGTTCTTC
V: TRBV12-2; J: TRBJ1-4; size: .; D: .; CDR3: CASRPRQGYYEKLFF; DNA: TGTGCAAGTCGCCCCCGACAGGGTTACTATGAAAAACTGTTTTTT
V: TRBV28; J: TRBJ1-2; size: .; D: TRBD1; CDR3: CASSLSTGTGLDGYTF; DNA: TGTGCCAGCAGTTTATCGACCGGGACAGGTTTGGATGGCTACACCTTC
V: TRBV7-9; J: TRBJ2-7; size: .; D: TRBD1; CDR3: CASSLDRGHDEQYF; DNA: TGTGCCAGCAGCTTGGACAGGGGGCATGACGAGCAGTACTTC
V: TRBV5-1; J: TRBJ1-2; size: .; D: TRBD1; CDR3: CASSSASRGRANYGYTF; DNA: TGCGCCAGCAGCTCGGCATCCAGGGGGCGAGCTAACTATGGCTACACCTTC
V: TRBV7-9; J: TRBJ2-6; size: .; D: TRBD2; CDR3: CASSLAWEGLSSGANVLTF; DNA: TGTGCCAGCAGCTTAGCGTGGGAGGGCCTCAGCTCTGGGGCCAACGTCCTGACTTTC
V: TRBV7-2; J: TRBJ2-1; size: .; D: TRBD2; CDR3: CASSSLRLAGTYNEQFF; DNA: TGTGCCAGCAGCTCTCTCAGACTAGCGGGGACCTACAATGAGCAGTTCTTC
V: TRBV28; J: TRBJ1-1; size: few; D: .; CDR3: CASRSVAEAFF; DNA: TGTGCCAGCAGATCCGTGGCTGAAGCTTTCTTT
V: TRBV7-2; J: TRBJ1-5; size: .; D: .; CDR3: CASSLGGEQPQHF; DNA: TGTGCCAGCAGCTTGGGGGGGGAACAGCCCCAGCATTTT
V: TRBV28; J: TRBJ2-1; size: .; D: TRBD2; CDR3: CASSLPPAGSRYNEQFF; DNA: TGTGCCAGCAGTTTACCCCCAGCGGGATCCAGATACAATGAGCAGTTCTTC
V: TRBV15; J: TRBJ2-1; size: .; D: .; CDR3: CATSRDGQNYNEQFF; DNA: TGTGCCACCAGCAGAGATGGGCAGAACTACAATGAGCAGTTCTTC
V: TRBV11-2; J: TRBJ1-1; size: .; D: .; CDR3: CASSLEGFEAFF; DNA: TGTGCCAGCAGCTTAGAAGGTTTTGAAGCTTTCTTT
V: TRBV7-9; J: TRBJ2-7; size: .; D: TRBD2; CDR3: CASSSIAGGPPEQYF; DNA: TGTGCCAGCAGCTCCATAGCGGGAGGGCCCCCCGAGCAGTACTTC
V: TRBV7-8; J: TRBJ1-5; size: .; D: .; CDR3: CASSLTQGSQPQHF; DNA: TGTGCCAGCAGCTTAACGCAGGGGAGTCAGCCCCAGCATTTT
V: TRBV30; J: TRBJ2-7; size: .; D: .; CDR3: CAWIPGSSYEQYF; DNA: TGTGCCTGGATACCGGGCAGCTCCTACGAGCAGTACTTC
V: TRBV19; J: TRBJ2-7; size: once; D: .; CDR3: CASSPTRHTSYEQYF; DNA: TGTGCCAGTAGTCCCACCCGCCACACCTCCTACGAGCAGTACTTC
V: TRBV9; J: TRBJ1-2; size: .; D: TRBD1; CDR3: CASSPRTGWAYGYTF; DNA: TGTGCCAGCAGCCCGCGGACAGGTTGGGCCTATGGCTACACCTTC
V: TRBV6-6; J: TRBJ2-7; size: .; D: .; CDR3: CASSYGGTQDEQYF; DNA: TGTGCCAGCAGTTACGGCGGTACCCAGGACGAGCAGTACTTC
V: TRBV23-1; J: TRBJ2-5; size: .; D: .; CDR3: CASSQGREETQYF; DNA: TGCGCCAGCAGTCAAGGGCGGGAAGAGACCCAGTACTTC
V: TRBV5-4; J: TRBJ2-5; size: .; D: .; CDR3: CASSLRAEGETQYF; DNA: TGTGCCAGCAGCCTCCGGGCCGAAGGAGAGACCCAGTACTTC